This T cell receptor (beta chain) originates from a study of blood T cell repertoires in COVID-19. As for the study in general: Whether acute or convalescent, the COVID-19 samples came from the United States, Italy and Spain.

This clone was detected only once. Germline V gene lookup returns CDR1 SGHNT and CDR2 YENEEA. V lost 5 bases, J lost 4 bases, and 11 bases stayed unmatched. The CDR3 extends over 16 amino acids. Only in-frame clones appear in the TCRdb table, and some are missing; sequencing was by immunoSEQ multiplex PCR. This sample has approximately 350,000 clones, with 85% to 90% found just once. What was sequenced was peripheral blood. This clonotype was sampled from a woman between 70 and 85 years old with COVID-19, enrolled during active disease. The chain links TRBV11-3 to TRBJ2-1; 7 bases map to TRBD2. DNA of the CDR3: TGTGCCAGCAGCCCCGGCGGGGCTAGCGGATACAATGAGCAGTTCTTC. This sequence encodes CASSPGGASGYNEQFF.